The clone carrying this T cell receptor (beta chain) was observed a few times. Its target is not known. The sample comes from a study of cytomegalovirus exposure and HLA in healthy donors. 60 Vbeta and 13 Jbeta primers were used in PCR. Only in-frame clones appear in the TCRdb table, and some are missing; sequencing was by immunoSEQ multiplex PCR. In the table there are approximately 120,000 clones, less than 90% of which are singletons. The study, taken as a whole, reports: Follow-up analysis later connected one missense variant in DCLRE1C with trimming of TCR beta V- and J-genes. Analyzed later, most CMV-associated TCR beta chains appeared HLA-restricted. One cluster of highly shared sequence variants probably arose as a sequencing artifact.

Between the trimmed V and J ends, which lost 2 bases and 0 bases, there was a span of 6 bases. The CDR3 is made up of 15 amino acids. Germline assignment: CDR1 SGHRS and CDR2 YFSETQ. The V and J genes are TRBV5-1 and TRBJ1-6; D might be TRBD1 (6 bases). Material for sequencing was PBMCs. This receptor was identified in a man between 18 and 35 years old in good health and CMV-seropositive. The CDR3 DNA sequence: TGCGCCAGCAGCTTACAGGGCTCCTATAATTCACCCCTCCACTTT. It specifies CASSLQGSYNSPLHF.